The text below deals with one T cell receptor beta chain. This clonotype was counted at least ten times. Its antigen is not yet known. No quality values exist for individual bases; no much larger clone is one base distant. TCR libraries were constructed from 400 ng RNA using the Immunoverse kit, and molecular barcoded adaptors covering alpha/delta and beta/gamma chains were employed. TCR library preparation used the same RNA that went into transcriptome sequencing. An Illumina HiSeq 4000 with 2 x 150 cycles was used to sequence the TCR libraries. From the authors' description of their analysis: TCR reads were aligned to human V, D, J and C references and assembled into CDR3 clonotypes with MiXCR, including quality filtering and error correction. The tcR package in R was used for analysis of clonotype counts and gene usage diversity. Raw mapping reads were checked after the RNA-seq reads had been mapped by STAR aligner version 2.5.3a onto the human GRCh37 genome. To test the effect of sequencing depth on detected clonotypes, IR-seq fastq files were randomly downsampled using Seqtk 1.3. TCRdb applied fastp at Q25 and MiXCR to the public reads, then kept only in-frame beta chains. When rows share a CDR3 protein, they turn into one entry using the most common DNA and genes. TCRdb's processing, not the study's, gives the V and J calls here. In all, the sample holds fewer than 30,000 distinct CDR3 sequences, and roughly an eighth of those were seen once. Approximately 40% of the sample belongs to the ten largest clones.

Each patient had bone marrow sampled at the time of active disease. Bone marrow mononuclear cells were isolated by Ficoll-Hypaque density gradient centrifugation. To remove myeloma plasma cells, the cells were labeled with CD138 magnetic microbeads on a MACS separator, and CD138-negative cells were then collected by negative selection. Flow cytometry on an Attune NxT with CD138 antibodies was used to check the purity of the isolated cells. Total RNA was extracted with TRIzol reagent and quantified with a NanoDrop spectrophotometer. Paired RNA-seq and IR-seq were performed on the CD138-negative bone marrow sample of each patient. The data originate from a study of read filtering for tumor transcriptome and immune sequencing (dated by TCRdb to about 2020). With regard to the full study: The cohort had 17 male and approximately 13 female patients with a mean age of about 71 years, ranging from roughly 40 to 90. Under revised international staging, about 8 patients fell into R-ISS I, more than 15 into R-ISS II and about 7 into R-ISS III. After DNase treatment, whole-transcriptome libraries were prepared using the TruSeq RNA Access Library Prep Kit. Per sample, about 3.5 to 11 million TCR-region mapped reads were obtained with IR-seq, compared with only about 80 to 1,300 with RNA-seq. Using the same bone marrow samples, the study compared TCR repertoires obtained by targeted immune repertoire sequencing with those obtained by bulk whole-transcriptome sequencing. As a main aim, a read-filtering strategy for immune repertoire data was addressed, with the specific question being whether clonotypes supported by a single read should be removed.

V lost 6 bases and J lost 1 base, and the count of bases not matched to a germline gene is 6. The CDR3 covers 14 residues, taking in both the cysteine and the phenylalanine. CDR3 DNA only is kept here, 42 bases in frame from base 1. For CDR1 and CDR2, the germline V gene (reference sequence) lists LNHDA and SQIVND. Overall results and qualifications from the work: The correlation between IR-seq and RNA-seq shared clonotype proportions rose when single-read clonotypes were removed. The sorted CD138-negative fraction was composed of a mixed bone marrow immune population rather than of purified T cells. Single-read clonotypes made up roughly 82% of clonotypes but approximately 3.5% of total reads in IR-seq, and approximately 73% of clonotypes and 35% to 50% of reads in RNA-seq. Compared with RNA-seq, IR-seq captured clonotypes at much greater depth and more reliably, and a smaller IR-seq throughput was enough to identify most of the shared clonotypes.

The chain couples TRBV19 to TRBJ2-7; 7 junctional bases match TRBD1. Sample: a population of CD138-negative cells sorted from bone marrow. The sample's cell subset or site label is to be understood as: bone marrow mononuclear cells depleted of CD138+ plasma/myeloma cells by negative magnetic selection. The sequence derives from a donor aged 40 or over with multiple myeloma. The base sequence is TGTGCCAGTAGGGGGACAGTTTCTTCCTACGAGCAGTACTTC. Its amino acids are CASRGTVSSYEQYF.